This T cell receptor (beta chain) is from a study of blood T cell repertoires in COVID-19. Profiled with immunoSEQ multiplex PCR; TCRdb holds only in-frame clones, not every one. The sample includes just over 300,000 clones, just over 85% of them seen just once. Between the trimmed V and J ends, which lost 1 base and 0 bases, there was a span of 19 bases. CDR3 length equals 18 residues. Germline CDR1 is SGHRS and CDR2 is YFSETQ. The specimen was PBMCs or T cells enriched from blood (not recorded which). The chain is built from TRBV5-1 and TRBJ1-2; the D gene is possibly TRBD1 (5 bases). This TCR derives from a man aged 30 to 45 who had recovered from COVID-19. CDR3 in DNA: TGCGCCAGCAGCTTGTCTCCGGTACAGGCGACGACTAACTATGGCTACACCTTC. Encoded protein: CASSLSPVQATTNYGYTF.